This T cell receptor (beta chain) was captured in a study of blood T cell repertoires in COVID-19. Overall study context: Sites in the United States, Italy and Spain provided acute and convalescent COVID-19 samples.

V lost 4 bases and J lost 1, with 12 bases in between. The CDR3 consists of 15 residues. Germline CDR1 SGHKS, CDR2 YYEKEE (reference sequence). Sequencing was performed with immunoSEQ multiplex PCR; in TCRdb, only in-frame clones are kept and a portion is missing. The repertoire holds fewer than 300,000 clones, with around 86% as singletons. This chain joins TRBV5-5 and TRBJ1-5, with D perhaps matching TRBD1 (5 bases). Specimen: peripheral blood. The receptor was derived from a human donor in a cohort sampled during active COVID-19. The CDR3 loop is CASSPETVSNQPQHF. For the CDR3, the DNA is TGTGCCAGCAGCCCCGAGACAGTAAGCAATCAGCCCCAGCATTTT.